The 7 T cell receptor beta chains given below trace back to one sample, sequenced in a study of cytomegalovirus exposure and HLA in healthy donors. Primers included in the PCR were 60 Vbeta and 13 Jbeta primers. Data came from immunoSEQ multiplex PCR; TCRdb stores just in-frame clones and leaves some out. The sample shows 190,000 or so clones, roughly four fifths of them seen only once. The specimen was PBMCs. These receptors were collected from a middle-aged man in good health and CMV-seronegative.

V gene TRBV4-2 combines with J gene TRBJ1-1, with D perhaps matching TRBD1 (6 bases). V was cut by 2 bases and J by 0 bases, with 10 bases left in between. The CDR3 contains 15 residues. From germline, CDR1 is LGHNA and CDR2 YNFKEQ. CDR3 nucleotides: TGTGCCAGCAGCCAACGGACAGACCTGAACACTGAAGCTTTCTTT. This sequence encodes CASSQRTDLNTEAFF.

This chain uses TRBV12-5 with TRBJ2-5; D is unresolved. Trimming stripped 0 bases from V and 4 bases from J, with 6 bases between. Germline values: CDR1 LGHNT, CDR2 FRNRAP. The CDR3 runs 13 residues. CDR3 amino acids: CASGLVQTETQYF. CDR3 coding DNA: TGTGCTAGTGGTTTGGTACAGACAGAGACCCAGTACTTC.

The J gene is TRBJ1-2, the V gene TRBV7-2; 11 nucleotides align to TRBD1. Germline CDR1 and CDR2: SGHTA and FQGNSA. V shed 1 base, J shed 0 bases, and the junction held 7 bases outside the gene matches. This CDR3 has 18 residues. CDR3 region: CASSLVAGQGVANYGYTF. The CDR3, as DNA: TGTGCCAGCAGCTTAGTTGCGGGACAGGGGGTAGCTAACTATGGCTACACCTTC.

In DNA form, the CDR3 reads TGTGCCAGCAGCTTAGAGTCAGGGGGCTACAATGAGCAGTTCTTC. This translates into CASSLESGGYNEQFF. The rearrangement uses TRBV11-2 and TRBJ2-1, with TRBD1 matching over 7 bases. The CDR3 consists of 15 residues. The germline gives CDR1 SGHAT, CDR2 FQNNGV. The trim removed 0 bases at V and 3 bases at J, leaving 2 bases unmatched.

The V and J genes are TRBV9 and TRBJ1-1; 7 bases agree with TRBD1. Per germline, CDR1 SGDLS and CDR2 YYNGEE. Germline trimming cut 4 bases from V and 4 bases from J; bases unmatched to any gene: 10. This CDR3 comprises 15 residues. CDR3 residues: CASSPRTGGSTEAFF. The CDR3 DNA reads as TGTGCCAGCAGCCCGCGGACAGGAGGAAGCACTGAAGCTTTCTTT. The full variable domain, with the rest looked up from reference TRBV9 and TRBJ1-1, is DSGVTQTPKHLITATGQRVTLRCSPRSGDLSVYWYQQSLDQGLQFLIQYYNGEERAKGNILERFSAQQFPDLHSELNLSSLELGDSALYFCASSPRTGGSTEAFFGQGTRLTVV.

DNA of the CDR3: TGTGCCAGCAGCTTGGACTATAACACCGGGGAGCTGTTTTTT. This gives the protein CASSLDYNTGELFF. The chain uses TRBV7-3 and TRBJ2-2, with D possibly TRBD2 on 6 matching bases. Trimming removed 3 bases from V and 2 bases from J, with 7 bases in between. Germline CDR1 and CDR2: SGHTA and FQGTGA. CDR3 length equals 14 residues. Drawing the rest from reference TRBV7-3 and TRBJ2-2, the complete variable domain is GAGVSQTPSNKVTEKGKYVELRCDPISGHTALYWYRQSLGQGPEFLIYFQGTGAADDSGLPNDRFFAVRPEGSVSTLKIQRTERGDSAVYLCASSLDYNTGELFFGEGSRLTVL.

CDR3 nucleotides: TGTGCCAGCAGCAGTAGGGACAGAAACTATGGCTACACCTTC. Amino acid sequence: CASSSRDRNYGYTF. V and J are TRBV13 and TRBJ1-2, with 7 bases identical to TRBD1. Germline V gene sequence: CDR1 PRHDT, CDR2 FYEKMQ (reference sequence). Germline trimming cut 5 bases from V and 2 bases from J; bases unmatched to any gene: 5. This CDR3 comprises 14 residues.